Presented here are 3 T cell receptor beta chains from one specimen sequenced in a study of blood T cell repertoires in COVID-19. The repertoire was sequenced with immunoSEQ multiplex PCR; TCRdb's copy has only in-frame clones and lacks some. The top ten clones hold around 7.3% of a sample with about 210,000 clones, around three quarters of them seen once. Sequenced sample: peripheral blood. The receptors stem from a woman between 70 and 85 years old with acute or convalescent COVID-19.

The V gene is TRBV6-1, the J gene TRBJ1-2; TRBD1 might be the D (6 bases). The CDR3 is 15 amino acids. CDR1 is MNHNS, CDR2 SASEGT, per germline. Trimming shortened V by 3 bases and J by 0 bases, and 11 bases separated the two germline ends. This CDR3 is CASSEGANTNYGYTF. The CDR3 coding sequence is TGTGCCAGCAGTGAGGGGGCCAACACTAACTATGGCTACACCTTC.

This chain uses TRBV12-3 or TRBV12-4 with TRBJ2-5; D not resolved. V was shortened by 1 base and J by 7 bases, with 4 bases between the two germline ends. The CDR3 runs to 11 residues. The CDR3 nucleotides read TGTGCCAGCAGTTTAGTCGGGACCCAGTACTTC. Its protein is CASSLVGTQYF.

The CDR3 protein is CASTFGQVHNEQFF. As DNA, the CDR3 is TGTGCCAGTACCTTCGGACAGGTGCACAATGAGCAGTTCTTC. V gene TRBV19 combines with J gene TRBJ2-1; TRBD1 matches at 7 bases. This CDR3 comprises 14 residues. Losses at the gene ends were 7 bases for V and 5 bases for J; bases not matched to a gene: 8. CDR1 and CDR2 from the germline V gene are LNHDA and SQIVND (reference sequence).